This T cell receptor (beta chain) was recorded in a study of blood T cell repertoires in COVID-19. CDR3 length: 15 residues. V lost 3 bases to trimming and J lost 0 bases; unmatched junction nucleotides: 5. The germline CDR1 and CDR2 sequences are GTSNPN and SVGIG (reference sequence). This clone has more than one count but fewer than ten. Here immunoSEQ multiplex PCR was the method, and the copy in TCRdb shows in-frame clones only, minus some. Of about 300,000 clones listed, nearly 90% are singletons. The clonotype originates from a woman aged 25-40 years with COVID-19, enrolled during active disease. The genes are TRBV30 and TRBJ1-3; 7 bases match TRBD1. Material for sequencing was peripheral blood. The chain's CDR3 is CAWRTGRTSGNTIYF. Written as DNA, the CDR3 is TGTGCCTGGAGGACAGGGAGAACCTCTGGAAACACCATATATTTT.